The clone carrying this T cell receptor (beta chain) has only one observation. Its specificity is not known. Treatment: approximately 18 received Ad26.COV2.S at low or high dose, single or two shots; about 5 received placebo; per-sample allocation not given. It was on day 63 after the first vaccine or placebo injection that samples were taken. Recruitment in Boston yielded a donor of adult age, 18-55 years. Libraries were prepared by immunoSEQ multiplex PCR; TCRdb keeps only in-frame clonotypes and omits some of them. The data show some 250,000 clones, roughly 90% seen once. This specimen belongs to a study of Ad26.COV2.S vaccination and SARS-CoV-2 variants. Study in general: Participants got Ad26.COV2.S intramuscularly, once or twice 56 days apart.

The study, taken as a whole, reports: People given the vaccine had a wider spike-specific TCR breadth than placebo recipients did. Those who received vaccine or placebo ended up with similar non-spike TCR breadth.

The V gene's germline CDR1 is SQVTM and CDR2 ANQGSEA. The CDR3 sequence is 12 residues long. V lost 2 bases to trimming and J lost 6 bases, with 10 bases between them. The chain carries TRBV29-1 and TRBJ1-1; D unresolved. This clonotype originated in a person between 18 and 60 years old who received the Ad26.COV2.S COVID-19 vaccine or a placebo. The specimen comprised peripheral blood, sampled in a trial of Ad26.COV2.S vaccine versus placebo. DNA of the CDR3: TGCAGCGTTGAACCCTCCCGAGCTGAAGCTTTCTTT. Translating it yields CSVEPSRAEAFF.